The clone carrying this T cell receptor beta chain has just a few counts. No antigen is known for it. The data were obtained in a study of cytomegalovirus exposure and HLA in healthy donors. The germline gives CDR1 SGHRS, CDR2 YFSETQ. The V end lost 4 bases, the J end lost 4 bases, and 17 bases lay between the germline ends. The CDR3 sequence is 15 residues long. General study results and limits: The majority of TCR sequences were rare, yet some public TCRs appeared in many donors. Rates of TCR association differed by HLA locus in a later analysis, with DRB1 highest and HLA-C lowest.

The primer mix had 60 Vbeta and 13 Jbeta primers. The method was immunoSEQ multiplex PCR; TCRdb's version includes in-frame clones alone and lacks a portion of them. The repertoire consists of 150,000 or so clones, with 60% to 80% occurring once and the leading ten covering 6.5% to 8.5%. V gene TRBV5-1 combines with J gene TRBJ1-1; possibly TRBD1 for D (6 bases). The sequenced material came from PBMCs. The sequence was collected from a woman aged 40 to 50 in good health and CMV-seropositive. CDR3: CASSLDRLTGTEAFF. CDR3 coding DNA: TGCGCCAGCAGCCTAGACAGGTTAACGGGCACTGAAGCTTTCTTT.